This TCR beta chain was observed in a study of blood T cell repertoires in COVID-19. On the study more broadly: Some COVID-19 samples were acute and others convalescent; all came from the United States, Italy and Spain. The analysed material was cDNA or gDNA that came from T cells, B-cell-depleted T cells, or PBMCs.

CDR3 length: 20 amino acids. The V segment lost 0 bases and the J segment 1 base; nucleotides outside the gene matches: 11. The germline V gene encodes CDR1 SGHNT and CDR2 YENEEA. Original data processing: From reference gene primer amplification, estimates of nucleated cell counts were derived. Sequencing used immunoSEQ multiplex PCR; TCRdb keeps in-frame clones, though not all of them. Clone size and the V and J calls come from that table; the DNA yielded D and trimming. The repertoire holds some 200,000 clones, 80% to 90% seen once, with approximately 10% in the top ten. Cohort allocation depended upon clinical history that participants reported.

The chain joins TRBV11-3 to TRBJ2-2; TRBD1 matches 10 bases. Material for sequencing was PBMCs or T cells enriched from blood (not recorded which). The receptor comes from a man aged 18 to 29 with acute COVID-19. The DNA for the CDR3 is TGTGCCAGCAGCTTAGATCGGACAGGGGGACACACACTGAACACCGGGGAGCTGTTTTTT. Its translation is CASSLDRTGGHTLNTGELFF.